This TCR beta chain was sequenced during a study of OX40 agonist ivuxolimab in advanced cancers. The CDR3 runs 15 residues. Germline V gene data show CDR1 as GTSNPN and CDR2 as SVGIG (reference sequence). The table came from immunoSEQ multiplex PCR; TCRdb's copy has only in-frame clones and leaves some out. Found here are roughly 90,000 clones, roughly 85% of them singletons; the top ten hold less than 1.5%. Study-wide points: Researchers report that CD8+ T cells had, on average, more expanded clones than CD4+. Clonal expansion by week 6 occurred in CD4+ and CD8+ blood T cells (at 0.1 to 3.0 mg/kg).

With respect to this clone: Its antigen is unknown. Germline and junction disagree at one end, which may indicate a read error.

J is TRBJ1-1 and V is TRBV30; tentatively, D is TRBD1 (6 bases). This specimen consisted of CD4+ or CD8+ T cells sorted from blood, obtained in a trial of the OX40 agonist ivuxolimab. The sequence came from an adult with an advanced solid tumor such as melanoma, head and neck, liver or kidney cancer. CDR3 in amino acids: CTWSVRLTGNTEAFF. The CDR3 DNA reads TGTACCTGGAGTGTACGCCTGACAGGGAACACTGAAGCTTTCTTT.